The sequence of this T cell receptor (beta chain) was determined in a study of T cell responses to AZD1222 COVID-19 vaccine. About the study: Second doses that came at about 4 or about 12 weeks were put together. General observations from the study: At baseline, seropositivity was found in only a handful of AZD1222 recipients. Only after the peak T cell response were repertoires sampled. White British people made up most donors, females outnumbered males, and clonal diversity was possibly underestimated.

The protocol was immunoSEQ multiplex PCR, while the TCRdb copy is restricted to in-frame clones and leaves out a portion. The repertoire includes 95,000 to 150,000 clones, roughly 92% of them detected once, and approximately 1.5% sits in the top ten. The CDR3 runs to 16 residues. V dropped 2 bases and J dropped 0 bases, with 11 bases sitting between them. Germline loops: CDR1 LGHDT, CDR2 YNNKEL (reference sequence). Turning to this clone: Its antigen is unknown.

Sequencing was performed on peripheral blood, taken on day 0 of AZD1222 vaccination. This receptor was taken from an adult in good health. The V gene is TRBV3-1 (or the pseudogene TRBV3-2), the J gene TRBJ1-3; D may be TRBD1 (6 bases). The CDR3 DNA reads TGTGCCAGCAGCCAAACAGGGAAACGCTCTGGAAACACCATATATTTT. The encoded protein is CASSQTGKRSGNTIYF.